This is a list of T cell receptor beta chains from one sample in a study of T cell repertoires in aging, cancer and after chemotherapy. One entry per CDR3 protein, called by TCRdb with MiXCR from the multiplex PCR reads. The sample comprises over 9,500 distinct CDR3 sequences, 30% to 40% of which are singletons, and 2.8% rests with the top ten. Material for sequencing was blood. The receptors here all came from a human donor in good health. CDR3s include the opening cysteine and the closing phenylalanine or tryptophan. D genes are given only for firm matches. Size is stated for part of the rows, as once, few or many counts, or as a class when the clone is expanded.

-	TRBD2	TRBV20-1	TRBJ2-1	CSARGGRADNEQFF	TGCAGTGCTAGAGGCGGGAGGGCAGACAATGAGCAGTTCTTC
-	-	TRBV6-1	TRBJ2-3	CASRIPPEAQYF	TGTGCCAGCAGGATCCCTCCAGAGGCGCAGTATTTT
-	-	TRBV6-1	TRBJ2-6	CASSTGGSGANVLTF	TGTGCCAGCAGTACTGGGGGCTCTGGGGCCAACGTCCTGACTTTC
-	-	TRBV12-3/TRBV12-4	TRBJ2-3	CASSFRGAVADTQYF	TGTGCCAGCAGTTTTCGAGGGGCGGTGGCAGATACGCAGTATTTT
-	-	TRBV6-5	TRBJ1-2	CASSYEGLTNYGYTF	TGTGCCAGCAGTTACGAGGGATTGACTAACTATGGCTACACCTTC
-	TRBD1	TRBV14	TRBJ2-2	CASSRTTGATGELFF	TGTGCCAGCAGCCGCACGACAGGGGCAACCGGGGAGCTGTTTTTT
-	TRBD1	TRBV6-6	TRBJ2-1	CASGTGNEQFF	TGTGCCAGCGGGACAGGGAATGAGCAGTTCTTC
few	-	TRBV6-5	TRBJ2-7	CASSYSLAGASYEQYF	TGTGCCAGCAGTTACTCGCTGGCGGGGGCTTCCTACGAGCAGTACTTC
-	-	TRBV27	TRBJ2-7	CASSPSSEPSYEQYF	TGTGCCAGCAGTCCCTCTAGCGAGCCCTCCTACGAGCAGTACTTC
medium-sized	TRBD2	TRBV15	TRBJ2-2	CATSREGSGKVSGELFF	TGTGCCACCAGCAGAGAAGGTAGCGGGAAAGTTTCCGGGGAGCTGTTTTTT
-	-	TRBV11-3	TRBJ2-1	CASSTRPEGSYNKQFF	TGTGCCAGCAGCACCCGGCCGGAAGGCTCCTACAATAAGCAGTTCTTC
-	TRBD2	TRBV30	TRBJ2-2	CAWSVWASGALTGELFF	TGTGCCTGGAGTGTATGGGCTAGCGGGGCCCTCACCGGGGAGCTGTTTTTT
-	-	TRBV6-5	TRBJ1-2	CASSLPGPMRYGYTF	TGTGCCAGCAGTTTACCCGGCCCTATGAGATATGGCTACACCTTC
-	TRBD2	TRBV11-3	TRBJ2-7	CASSPGLAGGEQYF	TGTGCCAGCAGCCCGGGACTAGCGGGAGGAGAGCAGTACTTC
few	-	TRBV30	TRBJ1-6	CAWTDMGNSPLHF	TGTGCCTGGACCGACATGGGGAATTCACCCCTCCACTTT
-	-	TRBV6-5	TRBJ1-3	CASSYSPQGGGNTIYF	TGTGCCAGCAGTTACTCCCCACAGGGAGGTGGAAACACCATATATTTT
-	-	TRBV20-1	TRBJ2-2	CSARDQDGNAGELFF	TGCAGTGCTAGAGATCAGGACGGAAACGCCGGGGAGCTGTTTTTT
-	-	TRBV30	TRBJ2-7	CAWSAPGQASYEQYF	TGTGCCTGGAGTGCCCCGGGGCAGGCATCCTACGAGCAGTACTTC
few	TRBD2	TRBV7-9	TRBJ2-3	CASSRTSGLAADTQYF	TGTGCCAGCAGCCGGACTAGCGGGTTGGCGGCAGATACGCAGTATTTT
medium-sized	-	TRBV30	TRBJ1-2	CAWSVLQGHYGYTF	TGTGCCTGGAGTGTACTGCAGGGACACTATGGCTACACCTTC
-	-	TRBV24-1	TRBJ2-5	CATSDSRQKQYF	TGTGCCACCAGTGATTCCCGACAGAAACAGTACTTC
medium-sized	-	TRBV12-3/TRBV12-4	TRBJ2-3	CASSPKDTQYF	TGTGCCAGCAGCCCCAAGGATACGCAGTATTTT
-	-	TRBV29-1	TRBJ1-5	CSVDPGRYNQPQHF	TGCAGCGTTGATCCAGGGAGATACAATCAGCCCCAGCATTTT
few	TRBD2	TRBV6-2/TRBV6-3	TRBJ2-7	CASSRTSGRYEQYF	TGTGCCAGTTCCAGGACTAGCGGGAGGTACGAGCAGTACTTC
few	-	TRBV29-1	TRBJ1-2	CSVEALDRTYGYTF	TGCAGCGTAGAGGCCCTGGACAGAACCTATGGCTACACCTTC
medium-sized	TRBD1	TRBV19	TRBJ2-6	CASLRTGQHVLTF	TGTGCCAGTCTCCGGACAGGGCAACACGTCCTGACTTTC
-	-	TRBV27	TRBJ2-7	CASSLSTKSYEQYF	TGTGCCAGCAGTTTATCGACGAAATCCTACGAGCAGTACTTC
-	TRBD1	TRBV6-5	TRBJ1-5	CASNKRQGNQPQHF	TGTGCCAGCAACAAACGACAGGGTAATCAGCCCCAGCATTTT
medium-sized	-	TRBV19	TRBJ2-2	CASSMGGNTGELFF	TGTGCCAGTAGTATGGGAGGGAACACCGGGGAGCTGTTTTTT
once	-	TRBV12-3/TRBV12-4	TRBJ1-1	CASSQSGTEAFF	TGTGCCAGCAGCCAATCGGGCACTGAAGCTTTCTTT
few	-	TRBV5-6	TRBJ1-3	CASSLAGSGGNTIYF	TGTGCCAGCAGCTTGGCCGGCAGTGGTGGAAACACCATATATTTT
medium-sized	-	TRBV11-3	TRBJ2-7	CASSFGRTDEQYF	TGTGCCAGCAGCTTCGGTCGGACCGACGAGCAGTACTTC
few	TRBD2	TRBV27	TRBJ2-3	CASRGLAGGLGADTQYF	TGTGCCAGCAGGGGACTAGCGGGAGGTTTAGGCGCAGATACGCAGTATTTT
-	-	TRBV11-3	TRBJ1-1	CASSLQGGTEAFF	TGTGCCAGCAGCTTACAGGGAGGGACTGAAGCTTTCTTT
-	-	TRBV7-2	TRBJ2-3	CASSLWSTDTQYF	TGTGCCAGCAGCTTATGGAGCACAGATACGCAGTATTTT
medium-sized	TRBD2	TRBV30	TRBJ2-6	CAWIGLARGANVLTF	TGTGCCTGGATCGGACTAGCGCGAGGGGCCAACGTCCTGACTTTC
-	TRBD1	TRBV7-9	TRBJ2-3	CASSKTGDTDTQYF	TGTGCCAGCAGCAAAACAGGGGACACAGATACGCAGTATTTT
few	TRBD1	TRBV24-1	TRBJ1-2	CATSDLGGQGNYGYTF	TGTGCCACCAGTGATTTGGGGGGACAGGGCAACTATGGCTACACCTTC
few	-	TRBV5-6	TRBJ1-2	CASSLGQGEGYTF	TGTGCCAGCAGCTTGGGTCAGGGTGAAGGCTACACCTTC
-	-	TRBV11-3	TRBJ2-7	CASSSNSLTYEQYF	TGTGCCAGCAGCTCTAACAGTCTAACCTACGAGCAGTACTTC
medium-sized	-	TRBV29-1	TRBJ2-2	CSVLGRAGSGELFF	TGCAGCGTTTTGGGCAGGGCTGGATCCGGGGAGCTGTTTTTT
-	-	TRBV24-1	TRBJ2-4	CATRGDRYKNIQYF	TGTGCCACCAGGGGGGACCGATACAAAAACATTCAGTACTTC
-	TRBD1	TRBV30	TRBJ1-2	CAWSRGTGYGYTF	TGTGCCTGGAGTCGCGGGACAGGCTATGGCTACACCTTC
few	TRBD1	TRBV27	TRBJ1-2	CASSTGGANGYTF	TGTGCCAGCAGCACAGGGGGCGCCAATGGCTACACCTTC
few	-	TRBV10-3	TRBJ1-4	CAISGGRAGDEKLFF	TGTGCCATCAGCGGAGGTAGGGCAGGGGATGAAAAACTGTTTTTT
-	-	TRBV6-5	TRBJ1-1	CASSPFGPEAFF	TGTGCCAGCAGTCCTTTCGGTCCTGAAGCTTTCTTT
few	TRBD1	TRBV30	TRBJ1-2	CAGRDRVYGYTF	TGTGCCGGCCGGGACAGGGTCTATGGCTACACCTTC
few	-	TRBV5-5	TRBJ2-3	CASSLGMLGEEADTQYF	TGTGCCAGCAGCTTAGGAATGTTGGGGGAGGAGGCAGATACGCAGTATTTT
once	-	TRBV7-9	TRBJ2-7	CASSFTGINYEQYF	TGTGCCAGCAGCTTTACAGGGATCAACTACGAGCAGTACTTC
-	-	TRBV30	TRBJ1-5	CAWSNGWGNQPQHF	TGTGCCTGGAGCAACGGGTGGGGCAATCAGCCCCAGCATTTT
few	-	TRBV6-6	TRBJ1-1	CAVQPAGTEAFF	TGTGCCGTACAGCCTGCGGGCACTGAAGCTTTCTTT
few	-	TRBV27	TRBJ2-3	CASSPPGSTDTQYF	TGTGCCAGCAGTCCCCCCGGGTCAACAGATACGCAGTATTTT